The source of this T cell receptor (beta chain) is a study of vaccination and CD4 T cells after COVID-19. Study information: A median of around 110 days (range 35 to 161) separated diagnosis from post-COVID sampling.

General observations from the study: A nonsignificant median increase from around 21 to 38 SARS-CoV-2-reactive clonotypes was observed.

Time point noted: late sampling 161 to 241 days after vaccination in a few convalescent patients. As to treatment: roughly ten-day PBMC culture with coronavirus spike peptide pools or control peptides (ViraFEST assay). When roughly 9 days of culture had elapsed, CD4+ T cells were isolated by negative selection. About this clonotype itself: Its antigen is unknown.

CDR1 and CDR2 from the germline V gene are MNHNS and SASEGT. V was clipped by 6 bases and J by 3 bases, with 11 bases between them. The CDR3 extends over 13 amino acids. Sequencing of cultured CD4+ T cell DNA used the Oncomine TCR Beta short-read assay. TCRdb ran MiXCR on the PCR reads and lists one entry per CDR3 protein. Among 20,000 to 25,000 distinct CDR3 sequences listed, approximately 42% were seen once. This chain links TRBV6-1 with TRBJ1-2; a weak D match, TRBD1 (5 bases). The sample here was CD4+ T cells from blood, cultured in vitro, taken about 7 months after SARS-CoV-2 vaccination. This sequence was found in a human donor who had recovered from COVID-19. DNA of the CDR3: TGTGCCAGCAGAAACAGGCAGGACTATGGCTACACCTTC. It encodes CASRNRQDYGYTF.